The next 19 T cell receptor beta chains were all read from a single sample in a study of T-cell memory formation after mild COVID-19. TCRdb independently ran MiXCR on the 5' RACE reads; one entry per CDR3 protein. The sample consists of some 210,000 distinct CDR3 sequences, more than 25% of them appearing once. Sequencing was done on a sample of PBMCs or a T cell subset sorted from them (not recorded which). These receptors originate from an adult woman who had mild COVID-19 (a few samples of this study predate the infection). Cell type and time point are not known.

V and J are TRBV6-5 and TRBJ2-3; weak D call: TRBD2 (7 bases). Germline lookup yields CDR1 MNHEY and CDR2 SVGAGI. The CDR3 runs 15 residues. V lost 6 bases and J 3 bases, leaving 16 bases between the germline ends. DNA of the CDR3: TGTGCCAGCAGGCAACAGGGAGGGCGGACAGATACGCAGTATTTT. Its protein product is CASRQQGGRTDTQYF.

CDR3 in DNA: TGTGCCAGCAGTGACCCCACGGGGCGCGAGCAGTACTTC. Translated: CASSDPTGREQYF. J is TRBJ2-7 and V is TRBV25-1; D possibly matches TRBD1 or TRBD2 (5 bases each). Trimming left V 3 bases short and J 6 bases short, with 12 bases between. This CDR3 is 13 amino acids long. Germline lookup yields CDR1 MGHDK and CDR2 SYGVNS.

The V call is TRBV5-1, the J call TRBJ2-5, with 7 bases matching TRBD1. V lost 4 bases, J lost 4 bases, and 7 bases stayed unmatched. The CDR3 spans 14 residues. CDR1 is SGHRS, CDR2 YFSETQ, per germline. The CDR3 DNA follows: TGCGCCAGCAGCGCCGAGGCAGGGGGAGAGACCCAGTACTTC. The encoded protein is CASSAEAGGETQYF. Full variable domain (remainder filled in from reference TRBV5-1 and TRBJ2-5): KAGVTQTPRYLIKTRGQQVTLSCSPISGHRSVSWYQQTPGQGLQFLFEYFSETQRNKGNFPGRFSGRQFSNSRSEMNVSTLELGDSALYLCASSAEAGGETQYFGPGTRLLVL.

The gene calls are TRBV20-1 and TRBJ1-1; D unclear. CDR3 size: 13 residues. The V end was cut by 3 bases, the J end by 0 bases, with 8 bases between. CDR1 DFQATT and CDR2 SNEGSKA come from the germline V gene (reference sequence). For the CDR3, the DNA is TGCAGTGCTAGCCGGACGGTGAACACTGAAGCTTTCTTT. Amino acid sequence: CSASRTVNTEAFF.

The chain links TRBV9 to TRBJ1-2, with a tentative D call TRBD1 (6 bases). Germline CDR1 reads SGDLS; CDR2 reads YYNGEE. The V and J ends lost 5 bases and 2 bases respectively, with 19 bases between them. CDR3 size: 16 residues. The CDR3 here is CASRGSVPDRNYGYTF. The DNA for the CDR3 is TGTGCCAGCAGGGGTTCGGTCCCGGACAGAAACTATGGCTACACCTTC.

A few counts support this clonotype. The gene calls are TRBV7-9 and TRBJ2-7, with no clear D. The CDR3 is 11 amino acids. Germline CDR1 SEHNR, CDR2 FQNEAQ (reference sequence). V lost 4 bases and J lost 3, with 4 bases in between. The CDR3 DNA follows: TGTGCCAGCAGCTGGGGCTACGAGCAGTACTTC. Translating gives CASSWGYEQYF. Based on the CDR3 plus reference TRBV7-9 and TRBJ2-7, the full variable domain is DTGVSQNPRHKITKRGQNVTFRCDPISEHNRLYWYRQTLGQGPEFLTYFQNEAQLEKSRLLSDRFSAERPKGSFSTLEIQRTEQGDSAMYLCASSWGYEQYFGPGTRLTVT.

The V and J genes are TRBV3-1 and TRBJ1-2; D not resolved. This CDR3 has 16 amino acids. Germline CDR1 LGHDT, CDR2 YNNKEL (reference sequence). Trimming took 2 bases from V and 4 from J, leaving 17 bases between them. The CDR3 reads CASSQSLTEALYGYTF. For the CDR3, the DNA is TGTGCCAGCAGCCAATCGTTGACGGAGGCCCTCTATGGCTACACCTTC.

The chain uses TRBV7-9 and TRBJ2-4; D not certain. Trimming took off 1 base at V and 0 bases at J, with 10 bases between the two ends. Germline values: CDR1 SEHNR, CDR2 FQNEAQ (reference sequence). This CDR3 has 16 residues. The CDR3: CASSLDVALAKNIQYF. The DNA for the CDR3 is TGTGCCAGCAGCTTAGACGTAGCCCTAGCCAAAAACATTCAGTACTTC.

The gene calls are TRBV24-1 and TRBJ1-5; TRBD1 agrees at 7 bases. This CDR3 has 15 residues. Germline V CDR1 and CDR2: KGHDR, SFDVKD. The trim removed 3 bases at V and 7 bases at J, leaving 8 bases unmatched. The chain's CDR3 is CATSDPTQGDQPQHF. The CDR3 coding sequence is TGTGCCACCAGTGATCCGACCCAGGGGGACCAGCCCCAGCATTTT.

V and J are TRBV7-8 and TRBJ2-7, with D perhaps matching TRBD2 (6 bases). Germline V gene data show CDR1 as SGHVS and CDR2 as FQNEAQ. The CDR3 spans 16 residues. The V end was cut by 5 bases, the J end by 0 bases, with 17 bases between. The CDR3 DNA reads TGTGCCAGCAGCCTCTCGATGGGGGGTAGCTCCTACGAGCAGTACTTC. The encoded protein is CASSLSMGGSSYEQYF. Using reference TRBV7-8 and TRBJ2-7 for the parts outside the CDR3, the full variable domain is GAGVSQSPRYKVAKRGQDVALRCDPISGHVSLFWYQQALGQGPEFLTYFQNEAQLDKSGLPSDRFFAERPEGSVSTLKIQRTQQEDSAVYLCASSLSMGGSSYEQYFGPGTRLTVT.

J is TRBJ2-2 and V is TRBV24-1; 9 bases fit TRBD1. This CDR3 comprises 13 residues. CDR1 is KGHDR, CDR2 SFDVKD, per germline. The V gene end was trimmed by 8 bases and the J gene end by 8 bases; junction bases not matched to a gene: 5. The CDR3 coding sequence is TGTGCCACCACCGACAGGGGGTCGGGGGAGCTGTTTTTT. Protein: CATTDRGSGELFF.

A few counts support this clonotype. The chain joins TRBV24-1 to TRBJ2-3; the match to TRBD2 covers 11 bases. Per the germline V gene, CDR1 is KGHDR and CDR2 is SFDVKD. The V segment lost 7 bases and the J segment 1 base; nucleotides outside the gene matches: 3. This CDR3 region has 15 residues. CDR3 coding DNA: TGTGCCACCAGGGGGGGACTAGCGGGCACAGATACGCAGTATTTT. This translates into CATRGGLAGTDTQYF.

This clonotype showed up many times. The chain recombines TRBV2 with TRBJ2-3; 10 bases align to TRBD2. J was trimmed by 3 bases and V by 3 bases; bases with no gene match: 6. The length of the CDR3 is 16 residues. The V gene's germline CDR1 is SNHLY and CDR2 FYNNEI. CDR3 loop: CASSDNSGRRTDTQYF. The CDR3 nucleotides are TGTGCCAGCAGTGATAATAGCGGGAGGCGAACAGATACGCAGTATTTT.

The chain uses TRBV5-1 and TRBJ1-1; 9 nucleotides agree with TRBD1. Germline lookup yields CDR1 SGHRS and CDR2 YFSETQ. The CDR3 totals 15 residues. The ends lost 3 bases at V and 1 base at J; junction bases unmatched: 4. CDR3 sequence (DNA): TGCGCCAGCAGCTCGGGACAGGGCGGGAACACTGAAGCTTTCTTT. Translated: CASSSGQGGNTEAFF. Together with reference TRBV5-1 and TRBJ1-1, the CDR3 gives the full variable domain: KAGVTQTPRYLIKTRGQQVTLSCSPISGHRSVSWYQQTPGQGLQFLFEYFSETQRNKGNFPGRFSGRQFSNSRSEMNVSTLELGDSALYLCASSSGQGGNTEAFFGQGTRLTVV.

The chain links TRBV12-3 or TRBV12-4 to TRBJ2-2, with TRBD1 as a possible D gene (5 bases). The CDR3 consists of 17 residues. The V end was cut by 5 bases, the J end by 4 bases, with 20 bases between. The CDR3 here is CASSPSGSRIGTGELFF. In nucleotides, the CDR3 is TGTGCCAGCAGTCCCTCAGGGTCCCGGATTGGCACCGGGGAGCTGTTTTTT.

This clonotype was counted a few times. V is TRBV6-5 and J is TRBJ2-3, with 7 bases lining up with TRBD2. This CDR3 spans 15 amino acids. The germline V gene has CDR1 MNHEY and CDR2 SVGAGI. Unmatched junction bases numbered 1, after V lost 0 bases and J lost 1 base. This chain's CDR3 is CASSYSTSGTDTQYF. DNA for the CDR3: TGTGCCAGCAGTTACTCAACTAGCGGCACAGATACGCAGTATTTT.

CDR3 region: CASSQDFQETQYF. For the CDR3, the DNA is TGTGCCAGCAGCCAAGACTTTCAAGAGACCCAGTACTTC. The chain is built from TRBV4-2 and TRBJ2-5; no definite D call. The germline V and J ends were trimmed by 0 bases and 2 bases, with 4 bases remaining between them. CDR1 LGHNA and CDR2 YNFKEQ come from the germline V gene. The CDR3 is 13 residues long.

This clonotype occurred a few times. The genes are TRBV5-1 and TRBJ2-2, with TRBD1 as a possible D gene (5 bases). This CDR3 has 14 residues. V was cut by 1 base and J by 4 bases, with 8 bases left in between. Germline V gene data show CDR1 as SGHRS and CDR2 as YFSETQ. CDR3: CASSLSQGTGELFF. The CDR3 region has the DNA TGCGCCAGCAGCTTGTCGCAGGGCACCGGGGAGCTGTTTTTT.

CDR3 coding DNA: TGTGCCAGCAAAGGGCCAAACAACTATGGCTACACCTTC. It encodes CASKGPNNYGYTF. The chain employs TRBV6-2 or TRBV6-3 and TRBJ1-2; D unresolved. Trimming pared 7 bases from V and 2 bases from J, leaving 11 bases between. The CDR3 is made up of 13 amino acids. CDR1 MNHEY and CDR2 SVGEGT come from the germline V gene.